This T cell receptor beta chain was recovered during a study of cytomegalovirus exposure and HLA in healthy donors. The V end was cut by 3 bases, the J end by 0 bases, with 14 bases between. CDR1 is KGHSH and CDR2 is LQKENI in the germline V gene. CDR3 length equals 16 residues. Vbeta (60) and Jbeta (13) primers were used in the PCR. The repertoire was sequenced with immunoSEQ multiplex PCR; TCRdb's copy has only in-frame clones and lacks some. The sample comprises around 99,000 clones, roughly 63% of which are singletons, and 4.5% to 5.5% rests with the top ten. This clonotype was obtained from a woman in her 70s in good health and CMV-seropositive. This chain joins TRBV18 and TRBJ1-1; D perhaps matches TRBD1 (5 bases). The sample comprised PBMCs. The DNA of the CDR3 is TGTGCCAGCTCACCTCGACAGTTGGGGTTGAACACTGAAGCTTTCTTT. This gives the protein CASSPRQLGLNTEAFF.